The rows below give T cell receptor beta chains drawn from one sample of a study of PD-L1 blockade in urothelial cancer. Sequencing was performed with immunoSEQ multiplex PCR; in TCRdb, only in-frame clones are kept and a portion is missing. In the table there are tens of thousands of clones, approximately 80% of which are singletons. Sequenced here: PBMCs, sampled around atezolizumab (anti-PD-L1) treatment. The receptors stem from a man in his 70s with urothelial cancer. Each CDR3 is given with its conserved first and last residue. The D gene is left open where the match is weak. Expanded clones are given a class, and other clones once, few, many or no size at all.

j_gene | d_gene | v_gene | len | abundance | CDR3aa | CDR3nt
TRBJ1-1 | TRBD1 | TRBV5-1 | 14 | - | CASSPGQENTEAFF | TGCGCCAGCAGCCCGGGACAGGAGAACACTGAAGCTTTCTTT
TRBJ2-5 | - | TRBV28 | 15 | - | CASSLPGEGGETQYF | TGTGCCAGCAGTTTGCCAGGGGAGGGTGGAGAGACCCAGTACTTC
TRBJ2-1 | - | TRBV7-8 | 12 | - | CASSLGRGEQFF | TGTGCCAGCAGCTTAGGAAGGGGAGAGCAGTTCTTC
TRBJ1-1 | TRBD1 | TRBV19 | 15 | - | CASSAQGASSTEAFF | TGTGCCAGTAGTGCGCAGGGGGCATCGAGCACTGAAGCTTTCTTT
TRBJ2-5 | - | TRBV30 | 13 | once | CAWSNGQQETQYF | TGTGCCTGGAGTAATGGACAGCAAGAGACCCAGTACTTC
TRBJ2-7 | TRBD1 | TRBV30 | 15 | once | CAWSAGTDFSYEQYF | TGTGCCTGGAGTGCCGGGACAGACTTCTCCTACGAGCAGTACTTC
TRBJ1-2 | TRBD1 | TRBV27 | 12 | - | CASRGQGYGYTF | TGTGCCAGCCGGGGACAGGGGTATGGCTACACCTTC
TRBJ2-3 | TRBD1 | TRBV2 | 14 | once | CASSQTGWGDTQYF | TGTGCCAGCAGCCAGACAGGGTGGGGAGATACGCAGTATTTT
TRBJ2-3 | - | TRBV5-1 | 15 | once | CASSPGPTGTDTQYF | TGCGCCAGCAGCCCGGGCCCCACAGGGACAGATACGCAGTATTTT
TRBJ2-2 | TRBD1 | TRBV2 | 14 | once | CASRTGRVTGELFF | TGTGCCAGCAGGACAGGGCGGGTCACCGGGGAGCTGTTTTTT
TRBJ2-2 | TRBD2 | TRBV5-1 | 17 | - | CASSLGTSGLYTGELFF | TGCGCCAGCAGCCTGGGTACTAGCGGACTCTACACCGGGGAGCTGTTTTTT
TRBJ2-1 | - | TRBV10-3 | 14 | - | CAISESGRRGEQFF | TGTGCCATCAGTGAGTCTGGCCGCCGGGGTGAGCAGTTCTTC
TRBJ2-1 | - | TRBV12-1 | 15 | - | CASSFVAGGDDEQFF | TGTGCCAGCAGCTTTGTAGCGGGAGGCGACGATGAGCAGTTCTTC
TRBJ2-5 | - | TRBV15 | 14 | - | CATSAGEDQETQYF | TGTGCCACCAGCGCCGGGGAGGACCAAGAGACCCAGTACTTC
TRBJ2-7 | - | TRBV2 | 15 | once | CASRTGQFLSYEQYF | TGTGCCAGCAGAACCGGACAGTTTCTCTCCTACGAGCAGTACTTC
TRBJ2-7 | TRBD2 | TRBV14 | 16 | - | CASSPISGRSMSEQYF | TGTGCCAGCAGCCCTATTAGCGGGAGGAGCATGAGCGAGCAGTACTTC
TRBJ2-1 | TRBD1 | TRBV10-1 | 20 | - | CASTPTGTGRDDGVYNEQFF | TGCGCCAGCACCCCAACCGGGACAGGGCGTGACGACGGGGTATACAATGAGCAGTTCTTC
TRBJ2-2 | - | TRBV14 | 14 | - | CASREQVSTGELFF | TGTGCCAGCAGGGAACAGGTCTCCACCGGGGAGCTGTTTTTT
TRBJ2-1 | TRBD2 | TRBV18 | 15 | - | CASSPVAGVGNEQFF | TGTGCCAGCTCCCCAGTAGCGGGAGTCGGCAATGAGCAGTTCTTC
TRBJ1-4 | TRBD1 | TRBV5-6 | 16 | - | CASSSYAGTVNEKLFF | TGTGCCAGCAGCTCCTATGCTGGGACAGTAAATGAAAAACTGTTTTTT
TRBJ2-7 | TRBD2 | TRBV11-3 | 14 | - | CASSGTSGGYEQYF | TGTGCCAGCAGCGGTACTAGCGGAGGCTACGAGCAGTACTTC
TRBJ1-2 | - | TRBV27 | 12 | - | CASRQGIYGYTF | TGTGCCAGCAGGCAGGGTATCTATGGCTACACCTTC
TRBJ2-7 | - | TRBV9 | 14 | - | CASSVGTAVNEQYF | TGTGCCAGCAGCGTAGGGACAGCCGTGAACGAGCAGTACTTC
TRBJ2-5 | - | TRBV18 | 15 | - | CASSPPEQTQETQYF | TGTGCCAGCTCACCACCGGAACAGACCCAAGAGACCCAGTACTTC
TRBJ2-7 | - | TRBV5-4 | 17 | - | CASSLVERAQRENEQYF | TGTGCCAGCAGCTTGGTGGAGCGAGCGCAAAGGGAGAACGAGCAGTACTTC
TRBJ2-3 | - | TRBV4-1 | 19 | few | CASSQETLGLTDSTDTQYF | TGCGCCAGCAGCCAAGAAACTCTGGGACTCACTGATAGCACAGATACGCAGTATTTT
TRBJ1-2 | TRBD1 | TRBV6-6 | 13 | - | CASSPTGGYGYTF | TGTGCCAGCAGTCCTACAGGGGGCTATGGCTACACCTTC
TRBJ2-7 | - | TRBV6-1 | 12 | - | CASRERDYEQYF | TGTGCCAGCAGAGAACGGGACTACGAGCAGTACTTC
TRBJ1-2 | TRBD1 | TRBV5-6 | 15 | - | CASSLPGQGVSGYTF | TGTGCCAGCAGCCTCCCCGGACAGGGGGTAAGTGGCTACACCTTC
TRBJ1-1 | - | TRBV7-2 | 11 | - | CASSSGGGAFF | TGTGCCAGCAGCTCCGGCGGGGGAGCTTTCTTT
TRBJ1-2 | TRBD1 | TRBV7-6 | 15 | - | CASSLAPDREFGYTF | TGTGCCAGCAGCTTAGCTCCGGACAGGGAGTTCGGCTACACCTTC
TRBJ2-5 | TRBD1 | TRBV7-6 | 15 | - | CASSLVQGSQETQYF | TGTGCCAGCAGCTTAGTACAGGGGAGCCAAGAGACCCAGTACTTC
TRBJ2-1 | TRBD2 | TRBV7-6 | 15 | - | CASSLFQREIDEQFF | TGTGCCAGCAGCTTATTCCAGCGGGAGATCGATGAGCAGTTCTTC
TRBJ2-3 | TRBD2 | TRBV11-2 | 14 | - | CASSPGLDTDTQYF | TGTGCCAGCAGCCCCGGACTAGACACAGATACGCAGTATTTT
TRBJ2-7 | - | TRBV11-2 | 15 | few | CASSFRSGPTYEQYF | TGTGCCAGCAGCTTTCGAAGCGGACCCACCTACGAGCAGTACTTC
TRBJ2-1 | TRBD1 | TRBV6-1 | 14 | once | CASSERGQAGEQFF | TGTGCCAGCAGTGAAAGGGGACAGGCGGGTGAGCAGTTCTTC
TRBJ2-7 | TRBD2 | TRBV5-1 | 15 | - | CASSFGGGSSYEQYF | TGCGCCAGCAGCTTCGGCGGGGGTAGCTCCTACGAGCAGTACTTC
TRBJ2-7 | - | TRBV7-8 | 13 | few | CASGGGGAYEQYF | TGTGCCAGCGGGGGTGGGGGCGCCTACGAGCAGTACTTC
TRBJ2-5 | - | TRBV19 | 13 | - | CASMPPGQETQYF | TGTGCCAGTATGCCGCCAGGGCAAGAGACCCAGTACTTC
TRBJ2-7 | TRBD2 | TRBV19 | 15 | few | CASSKDTSGVREQYF | TGTGCCAGTAGTAAAGACACTAGCGGGGTACGGGAGCAGTACTTC
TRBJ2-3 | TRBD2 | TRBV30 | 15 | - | CALRRGRGSTDTQYF | TGTGCCCTAAGGCGGGGGAGAGGGAGCACAGATACGCAGTATTTT
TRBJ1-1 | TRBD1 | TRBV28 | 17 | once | CASSSQPWDRADTEAFF | TGTGCCAGCAGTTCCCAACCCTGGGACAGGGCTGACACTGAAGCTTTCTTT
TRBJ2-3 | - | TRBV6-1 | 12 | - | CASSELGDTQYF | TGTGCCAGCAGTGAACTAGGTGATACGCAGTATTTT
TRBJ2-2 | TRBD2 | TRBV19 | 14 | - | CASKGTSGTGELFF | TGTGCCAGTAAGGGGACTAGCGGCACCGGGGAGCTGTTTTTT
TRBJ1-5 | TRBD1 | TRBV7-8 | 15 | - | CASSSDPGQNQPQHF | TGTGCCAGCAGCTCGGATCCGGGACAGAATCAGCCCCAGCATTTT
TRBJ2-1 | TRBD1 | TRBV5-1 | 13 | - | CASSLEGANEQFF | TGCGCCAGCAGCTTAGAGGGGGCGAATGAGCAGTTCTTC
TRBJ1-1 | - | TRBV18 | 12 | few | CASSPGQTEAFF | TGTGCCAGCTCACCAGGGCAGACTGAAGCTTTCTTT
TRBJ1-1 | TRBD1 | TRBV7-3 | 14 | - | CASSRTGGNTEAFF | TGTGCCAGCAGCCGGACAGGGGGCAACACTGAAGCTTTCTTT
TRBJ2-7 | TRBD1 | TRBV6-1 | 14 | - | CASSEGTGRREQYF | TGTGCCAGCAGTGAGGGGACAGGGCGGCGCGAGCAGTACTTC
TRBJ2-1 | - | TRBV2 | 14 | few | CASSPDSVYNEQFF | TGTGCCAGCAGTCCAGACAGTGTCTACAATGAGCAGTTCTTC
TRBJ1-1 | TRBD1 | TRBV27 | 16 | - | CASSNVPGTGNTEAFF | TGTGCCAGCAGTAATGTCCCCGGGACAGGGAACACTGAAGCTTTCTTT
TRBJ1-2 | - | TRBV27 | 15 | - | CASTPDRSLGYGYTF | TGTGCCAGCACCCCCGACAGGTCCCTGGGCTATGGCTACACCTTC
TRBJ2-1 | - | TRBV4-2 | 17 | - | CASSQDVRESSYNEQFF | TGTGCCAGCAGCCAAGATGTCCGGGAGAGCTCCTACAATGAGCAGTTCTTC
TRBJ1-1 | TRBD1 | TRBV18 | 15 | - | CASSPQGGAGTEAFF | TGTGCCAGCTCACCCCAAGGGGGCGCCGGCACTGAAGCTTTCTTT